This TCR beta chain originates from a study of OX40 agonist ivuxolimab in advanced cancers. As for the study in general: Dose-escalation cases comprised hepatocellular carcinoma, melanoma, renal cell or head and neck cancer.

Data came from immunoSEQ multiplex PCR; TCRdb stores just in-frame clones and leaves some out. Among about 77,000 clones listed, 65% to 85% were seen once. The study, taken as a whole, reports: CD4+ and CD8+ T cells in blood underwent clonal expansion by week 6 at 0.1 to 3.0 mg/kg.

A note on this clone: The antigen is unknown.

The CDR3 length is 13 residues. V shed 4 bases and J shed 6 bases, with 13 bases lying between them. Germline V gene lookup returns CDR1 SGHNT and CDR2 YYREEE (reference sequence). The chain employs TRBV5-4 and TRBJ1-2; weak D call: TRBD1 (5 bases). The sequencing used CD4+ or CD8+ T cells sorted from blood, collected in a trial of the OX40 agonist ivuxolimab. The TCR originated in an adult with an advanced solid tumor such as melanoma, head and neck, liver or kidney cancer. The CDR3 DNA is TGTGCCAGCAGCCCAGATGGGGGGGATGGCTACACCTTC. As protein: CASSPDGGDGYTF.